The TCR beta chain under discussion was sequenced for a study of T cells in Graves' hyperthyroidism and ophthalmopathy. The CDR3 runs 20 residues. Germline values: CDR1 SGHRS, CDR2 YFSETQ. V lost 4 bases and J 0 bases, leaving 29 bases between the germline ends. Stability of Graves' hyperthyroidism was defined as absent ophthalmopathy progression within 18 months. Amplification of TCR beta CDR3 regions used RNA as the template. Initially, a first-round RT-PCR of the TCR CDR3 employed the HTBI primer set. TCRdb independently ran MiXCR on the multiplex PCR reads; one entry per CDR3 protein. The sample has around 450,000 distinct CDR3 sequences; approximately 14% are singletons. This clonotype has a count of ten or more.

The rearrangement uses TRBV5-1 and TRBJ2-7; the D call may be TRBD1 or TRBD2 (5 bases each). This sequence was found in a woman aged 18-29 years with Graves' hyperthyroidism. The sequencing sample was made of blood. The CDR3 sequence: CASSPFHLWTPRRSSYEQYF. CDR3 bases: TGCGCCAGCAGCCCCTTTCACCTATGGACACCAAGGAGGAGCTCCTACGAGCAGTACTTC.